Below, 27 T cell receptor beta chains from the same sample are listed, as sequenced in a study of technical replicates of blood from a handful of donors. This table comes from immunoSEQ multiplex PCR, and its TCRdb copy is limited to in-frame clones, with some not included. The table lists approximately 87,000 clones, 85% to 95% of them singletons. The specimen sequenced was T cells isolated from PBMCs. These receptors all stem from a human donor in good health.

The chain is built from TRBV29-1 and TRBJ2-1; D gene ambiguous. From germline, CDR1 is SQVTM and CDR2 ANQGSEA. The V and J ends lost 3 bases and 10 bases respectively, with 13 bases between them. The CDR3 covers 12 residues. The CDR3 is CSVENPTTEQFF. The DNA of the CDR3 is TGCAGCGTTGAGAACCCAACAACAGAGCAGTTCTTC.

This rearrangement joins TRBV4-1 to TRBJ1-5, with D possibly being TRBD1 (6 bases). The CDR3 totals 14 residues. CDR1 and CDR2 from the germline V gene are MGHRA and YSYEKL. V lost 1 base and J 3 bases, leaving 7 bases between the germline ends. CDR3 in amino acids: CASSQGDTNQPQHF. CDR3 in DNA: TGCGCCAGCAGCCAAGGGGACACCAATCAGCCCCAGCATTTT.

The CDR3 reads CASSLYGVVNTGELFF. DNA of the CDR3: TGCGCCAGCAGCTTGTACGGGGTAGTCAACACCGGGGAGCTGTTTTTT. This chain connects TRBV5-1 to TRBJ2-2; possibly TRBD2 for D (5 bases). Germline V CDR1 and CDR2: SGHRS, YFSETQ. There are 16 residues in the CDR3. The germline V and J ends were trimmed by 1 base and 2 bases, with 12 bases remaining between them. The whole variable domain, filled in from reference TRBV5-1 and TRBJ2-2, reads KAGVTQTPRYLIKTRGQQVTLSCSPISGHRSVSWYQQTPGQGLQFLFEYFSETQRNKGNFPGRFSGRQFSNSRSEMNVSTLELGDSALYLCASSLYGVVNTGELFFGEGSRLTVL.

This clone is a singleton in its sample. The J gene is TRBJ2-3, the V gene TRBV28; TRBD2 agrees at 14 bases. V shed 1 base, J shed 0 bases, and the junction held 9 bases outside the gene matches. The CDR3 is 20 residues long. The V gene's germline CDR1 is MDHEN and CDR2 SYDVKM. The chain's CDR3 is CASSLYPGLAGAGSTDTQYF. In DNA form, the CDR3 reads TGTGCCAGCAGTTTATACCCGGGACTAGCGGGAGCGGGTAGCACAGATACGCAGTATTTT. The entire variable domain, with the rest obtained from reference TRBV28 and TRBJ2-3, is as follows: DVKVTQSSRYLVKRTGEKVFLECVQDMDHENMFWYRQDPGLGLRLIYFSYDVKMKEKGDIPEGYSVSREKKERFSLILESASTNQTSMYLCASSLYPGLAGAGSTDTQYFGPGTRLTVL.

As for this clone: This specimen includes other DNA sequences encoding the same CDR3. J is TRBJ1-1 and V is TRBV28; unclear D gene. This CDR3 has 15 residues. Trimming took 5 bases from V and 4 from J, leaving 17 bases between them. Germline CDR1 reads MDHEN; CDR2 reads SYDVKM. This CDR3 is CASSPAVPGITEAFF. The CDR3 DNA reads TGTGCCAGCAGTCCAGCGGTCCCCGGCATCACTGAAGCTTTCTTT.

The chain carries TRBV2 and TRBJ1-2; unclear D gene. The germline V and J ends were trimmed by 6 bases and 6 bases, with 14 bases remaining between them. CDR3 size: 13 residues. Germline-derived CDR1 and CDR2 are SNHLY and FYNNEI. The CDR3 sequence is CASSPRVRDGYTF. CDR3 nucleotides: TGTGCCAGCAGCCCTAGGGTGAGGGATGGCTACACCTTC. The whole variable domain, filled in from reference TRBV2 and TRBJ1-2, reads EPEVTQTPSHQVTQMGQEVILRCVPISNHLYFYWYRQILGQKVEFLVSFYNNEISEKSEIFDDQFSVERPDGSNFTLKIRSTKLEDSAMYFCASSPRVRDGYTFGSGTRLTVV.

This sequence joins TRBV6-1 and TRBJ2-7; D uncertain. CDR3 size: 15 residues. V lost 4 bases to trimming and J lost 4 bases, with 17 bases between them. Germline V CDR1 and CDR2: MNHNS, SASEGT. The DNA for the CDR3 is TGTGCCAGCAGTGTACCATCTTCGGGTGTGTACGAGCAGTACTTC. Translating it yields CASSVPSSGVYEQYF.

The CDR3 is CASFAQGTEAFF. Written as DNA, the CDR3 is TGTGCCAGCTTTGCTCAGGGAACTGAAGCTTTCTTT. This chain uses TRBV2 with TRBJ1-1, with D perhaps TRBD1 (5 bases). Germline values: CDR1 SNHLY, CDR2 FYNNEI. This CDR3 comprises 12 residues. V was shortened by 8 bases and J by 5 bases, with 12 bases between the two germline ends.

The chain links TRBV4-1 to TRBJ1-4; TRBD1 matches at 8 bases. J lost 7 bases, V lost 3 bases, and 10 bases had no gene match. Germline V lookup: CDR1 MGHRA, CDR2 YSYEKL. This CDR3 region has 16 residues. The DNA of the CDR3 is TGCGCCAGCAGCCAGGGGGGCCAGGGGGCTTTTGAAAAACTGTTTTTT. Protein: CASSQGGQGAFEKLFF.

The J gene is TRBJ1-2, the V gene TRBV25-1, with TRBD1 matching over 12 bases. V dropped 6 bases and J dropped 6; count of bases not matched to a gene: 5. Germline V lookup: CDR1 MGHDK, CDR2 SYGVNS. This CDR3 region has 14 residues. DNA for the CDR3: TGTGCCAGCAGCCGGGACAGGGGGCAGGATGGCTACACCTTC. As protein: CASSRDRGQDGYTF.

The rearrangement joins TRBV4-1 to TRBJ2-3; 8 nucleotides align to TRBD2. The J segment lost 2 bases and the V segment lost 0 bases, leaving 13 bases of the junction unmatched. Germline CDR1 MGHRA, CDR2 YSYEKL. CDR3 length: 19 amino acids. CDR3 sequence reads: CASSQERLARRTPTDTQYF. Written as DNA, the CDR3 is TGCGCCAGCAGCCAAGAACGACTAGCGAGACGAACACCCACAGATACGCAGTATTTT.

The chain employs TRBV28 and TRBJ1-1; 8 bases line up with TRBD1. Germline loops: CDR1 MDHEN, CDR2 SYDVKM. V lost 0 bases, J lost 0 bases, and 12 bases stayed unmatched. The CDR3 has 19 amino acids. The CDR3 bases are TGTGCCAGCAGTTTATGGGGCAGGGGGCGACCTCACATGAACACTGAAGCTTTCTTT. It codes for CASSLWGRGRPHMNTEAFF.

This chain links TRBV13 with TRBJ2-7; 14 nucleotides match TRBD2. Losses at the gene ends were 3 bases for V and 7 bases for J; bases not matched to a gene: 2. This CDR3 has 14 residues. Germline V gene sequence: CDR1 PRHDT, CDR2 FYEKMQ (reference sequence). This CDR3 is CASSFWTSGREQYF. DNA of the CDR3: TGTGCCAGCAGCTTCTGGACTAGCGGGAGGGAGCAGTACTTC. Full variable domain (missing parts from reference TRBV13 and TRBJ2-7): AAGVIQSPRHLIKEKRETATLKCYPIPRHDTVYWYQQGPGQDPQFLISFYEKMQSDKGSIPDRFSAQQFSDYHSELNMSSLELGDSALYFCASSFWTSGREQYFGPGTRLTVT.

As for this clone: Other DNA variants within this sample encode the same CDR3. The genes are TRBV27 and TRBJ2-1; 12 nucleotides agree with TRBD2. The germline V gene encodes CDR1 MNHEY and CDR2 SMNVEV (reference sequence). The junction had 2 bases not matched to a gene; V was cut back by 4 bases and J by 4 bases. CDR3 length equals 15 residues. The DNA of the CDR3 is TGTGCCAGCAGTTCAGGGACTAGCGGGTACAATGAGCAGTTCTTC. Translated: CASSSGTSGYNEQFF.

This clone occurred a few times. This chain joins TRBV6-5 and TRBJ1-1, with 7 bases lining up with TRBD1. CDR3 size: 14 residues. Germline CDR1 MNHEY, CDR2 SVGAGI. After removal of 2 bases from V and 3 bases from J, the junction contained 3 bases not matched to a gene. The CDR3 region is CASSYDRDHTEAFF. The CDR3 DNA follows: TGTGCCAGCAGTTACGACAGGGATCACACTGAAGCTTTCTTT.

The chain joins TRBV5-1 to TRBJ2-2; 9 nucleotides agree with TRBD1. Germline trimming cut 2 bases from V and 4 bases from J; bases unmatched to any gene: 6. The length of the CDR3 is 16 residues. Germline assignment: CDR1 SGHRS and CDR2 YFSETQ. The CDR3 region has the DNA TGCGCCAGCAGCTTCGAACAGGGGGCGGGCACCGGGGAGCTGTTTTTT. It specifies CASSFEQGAGTGELFF.

J is TRBJ2-1 and V is TRBV19; 14 bases line up with TRBD2. With V trimmed by 1 base and J by 5 bases, 10 bases remained unmatched. Germline assignment: CDR1 LNHDA and CDR2 SQIVND (reference sequence). This CDR3 contains 19 residues. The CDR3 protein is CASSIGLGTSGRRDNEQFF. The CDR3 DNA is TGTGCCAGTAGTATAGGGTTAGGGACTAGCGGGAGAAGGGACAATGAGCAGTTCTTC.

The chain employs TRBV5-1 and TRBJ2-3; 12 bases are a match to TRBD1. The CDR3 has 14 amino acids. The germline V gene has CDR1 SGHRS and CDR2 YFSETQ. With 6 bases clipped from V and 4 bases from J, the junction kept 3 bases outside the gene matches. The CDR3 spells CASKGQGAADTQYF. As DNA, the CDR3 is TGCGCCAGCAAGGGACAGGGGGCGGCAGATACGCAGTATTTT.

The CDR3 here is CASSRLGAGELFF. Written as DNA, the CDR3 is TGCGCCAGCAGTCGACTAGGGGCCGGGGAGCTGTTTTTT. The chain couples TRBV5-1 to TRBJ2-2; D possibly corresponds to TRBD2 (6 bases). The germline V gene has CDR1 SGHRS and CDR2 YFSETQ. The CDR3 covers 13 residues. The V end lost 5 bases, the J end lost 6 bases, and 11 bases lay between the germline ends.

The V gene is TRBV19, the J gene TRBJ2-3; the D is unclear. V was pared by 9 bases and J by 7 bases, with 11 bases between. This CDR3 spans 11 amino acids. The germline V gene encodes CDR1 LNHDA and CDR2 SQIVND (reference sequence). The CDR3 reads CASTYSHTQYF. The CDR3 DNA reads TGTGCCAGCACCTATTCGCATACGCAGTATTTT.

J is TRBJ2-1 and V is TRBV27; maybe TRBD2 (6 bases). CDR1 is MNHEY, CDR2 SMNVEV, per germline (reference sequence). V was pared by 6 bases and J by 12 bases, with 15 bases between. The CDR3 is made up of 12 amino acids. The CDR3 region has the DNA TGTGCCAGCAGCCAATCCGGGACTGGGCAGTTCTTC. It translates to CASSQSGTGQFF.

The chain employs TRBV2 and TRBJ2-1; the match to TRBD2 covers 10 bases. The germline V gene encodes CDR1 SNHLY and CDR2 FYNNEI. V lost 10 bases to trimming and J lost 8 bases; unmatched junction nucleotides: 14. The CDR3 covers 15 residues. The CDR3 DNA is TGTGCCAACAATACTTCTAGCGGGAGCTTCCATGAGCAGTTCTTC. Protein sequence: CANNTSSGSFHEQFF.

V usage is TRBV5-1 and J usage is TRBJ1-5; TRBD1 might be the D (5 bases). Trimming took 1 base from V and 4 from J, leaving 15 bases between them. Looked up from germline, CDR1 is SGHRS and CDR2 is YFSETQ. The CDR3 contains 16 residues. The CDR3 region has the DNA TGCGCCAGCAGCTTGAACGGAGACAGCGCGAATCAGCCCCAGCATTTT. It yields the protein CASSLNGDSANQPQHF.

The V gene is TRBV11-2, the J gene TRBJ2-5; the D gene is possibly TRBD1 (5 bases). Germline V lookup: CDR1 SGHAT, CDR2 FQNNGV. The V gene lost 3 bases and the J gene lost 5 bases, with 13 bases spanning the gap. This CDR3 comprises 14 residues. The CDR3 region is CASSFNRGRETQYF. The CDR3 DNA sequence: TGTGCCAGCAGCTTTAATAGGGGTCGCGAGACCCAGTACTTC. Complete variable domain (other parts from reference TRBV11-2 and TRBJ2-5): EAGVAQSPRYKIIEKRQSVAFWCNPISGHATLYWYQQILGQGPKLLIQFQNNGVVDDSQLPKDRFSAERLKGVDSTLKIQPAKLEDSAVYLCASSFNRGRETQYFGPGTRLLVL.

This clone was counted a single time. The J gene is TRBJ1-1, the V gene TRBV6-5; perhaps TRBD1 as D (5 bases). Trimming took 4 bases from V and 2 from J, leaving 8 bases between them. In germline, CDR1 is MNHEY, CDR2 SVGAGI. The CDR3 has 13 residues. DNA of the CDR3: TGTGCCAGCAGTTCGACAGTTAACACTGAAGCTTTCTTT. This translates into CASSSTVNTEAFF.

The rearrangement joins TRBV19 to TRBJ2-5; no firm D call. Germline lookup yields CDR1 LNHDA and CDR2 SQIVND (reference sequence). Trimming removed 5 bases at V and 5 bases at J, with 18 bases between. CDR3 length: 15 residues. The CDR3 here is CASSLRDTTTETQYF. Here the CDR3 DNA reads TGTGCCAGTAGTTTACGAGACACCACGACGGAGACCCAGTACTTC.

Only one count was recorded for this clone. The rearrangement uses TRBV25-1 and TRBJ2-6; 9 bases match TRBD1. The V gene end was trimmed by 4 bases and the J gene end by 1 base; junction bases not matched to a gene: 8. CDR3 length equals 18 residues. Germline CDR1 and CDR2: MGHDK and SYGVNS. CDR3 protein: CASSAPGQGSSGANVLTF. The CDR3 DNA sequence: TGTGCCAGCAGTGCTCCGGGACAGGGATCTTCTGGGGCCAACGTCCTGACTTTC.